A single sample gave rise to the 29 T cell receptor beta chains below, sequenced in a study of cytomegalovirus exposure and HLA in healthy donors. The PCR was carried out with 60 Vbeta primers and 13 Jbeta primers. The repertoire was sequenced with immunoSEQ multiplex PCR; TCRdb's copy has only in-frame clones and lacks some. The sample lists 100,000 to 130,000 clones, roughly 80% occurring once. Sequencing was carried out using PBMCs. These receptors all stem from a man aged 30 to 39 in good health and CMV-seronegative.

The V gene is TRBV29-1, the J gene TRBJ2-7; a possible D gene is TRBD1 (5 bases). This CDR3 contains 11 residues. With 6 bases removed from V and 1 base from J, the gap between germline ends came to 7 bases. Germline CDR1 reads SQVTM; CDR2 reads ANQGSEA. The CDR3, as DNA: TGCAGCGTCACAGGTTCCTACGAGCAGTACTTC. Residues: CSVTGSYEQYF.

The V call is TRBV19, the J call TRBJ2-3; D perhaps matches TRBD1 (5 bases). The CDR3 has 13 amino acids. V was shortened by 3 bases and J by 4 bases, with 8 bases between the two germline ends. Germline V gene sequence: CDR1 LNHDA, CDR2 SQIVND (reference sequence). CDR3: CASSMGQPDTQYF. The CDR3 DNA reads as TGTGCCAGTAGTATGGGGCAGCCAGATACGCAGTATTTT.

The genes are TRBV27 and TRBJ1-6, with a weak D call TRBD1 (5 bases). The V and J ends lost 3 bases and 8 bases respectively, with 8 bases between them. This CDR3 region has 13 residues. CDR1 MNHEY and CDR2 SMNVEV come from the germline V gene (reference sequence). The DNA for the CDR3 is TGTGCCAGCAGTTTCCTCAGGGATTCACCCCTCCACTTT. Translation gives CASSFLRDSPLHF.

The V and J genes are TRBV30 and TRBJ2-3; D is possibly TRBD2 (6 bases). The CDR3 contains 14 residues. Looked up from germline, CDR1 is GTSNPN and CDR2 is SVGIG (reference sequence). V lost 1 base and J lost 2, with 10 bases in between. The CDR3: CAWSGAGTTDTQYF. For the CDR3, the DNA is TGTGCCTGGAGTGGGGCGGGAACCACAGATACGCAGTATTTT.

The rearrangement joins TRBV18 to TRBJ1-4; D unresolved. The CDR3 contains 13 residues. Germline values: CDR1 KGHSH, CDR2 LQKENI. Trimming took 2 bases from V and 8 from J, leaving 9 bases between them. The CDR3, as DNA: TGTGCCAGCTCACCAACCCGAGGAGAAAAACTGTTTTTT. Its translation is CASSPTRGEKLFF.

The V gene is TRBV6-1, the J gene TRBJ2-3, with a weak D call TRBD2 (6 bases). The CDR3 spans 15 residues. Trimming removed 2 bases from V and 3 bases from J, with 12 bases in between. CDR1 is MNHNS and CDR2 is SASEGT in the germline V gene. CDR3: CASSEPGDVTDTQYF. For the CDR3, the DNA is TGTGCCAGCAGTGAACCGGGGGATGTGACAGATACGCAGTATTTT.

The CDR3 spells CASSGGGNSPLHF. The CDR3 DNA sequence: TGTGCCAGCAGCGGTGGGGGGAATTCACCCCTCCACTTT. The V and J genes are TRBV9 and TRBJ1-6; tentative D call: TRBD1 (5 bases). V lost 3 bases and J 7 bases, leaving 8 bases between the germline ends. The CDR3 has 13 amino acids. The germline V gene has CDR1 SGDLS and CDR2 YYNGEE.

The V call is TRBV2, the J call TRBJ1-5, with no clear D. Looked up from germline, CDR1 is SNHLY and CDR2 is FYNNEI. The CDR3 loop spans 18 amino acids. The V end lost 4 bases, the J end lost 0 bases, and 19 bases lay between the germline ends. CDR3 residues: CASSGGPSSIYSNQPQHF. The CDR3, as DNA: TGTGCCAGCAGTGGAGGCCCCAGCAGCATTTATAGCAATCAGCCCCAGCATTTT.

The chain combines TRBV6-1 with TRBJ2-3; 9 bases are shared with TRBD2. V lost 3 bases, J lost 7 bases, and 5 bases stayed unmatched. CDR3 size: 14 residues. Germline CDR1 is MNHNS and CDR2 is SASEGT. Here the CDR3 DNA reads TGTGCCAGCAGTGAGCAGACTAGCGGATATACGCAGTATTTT. Its translation is CASSEQTSGYTQYF.

This clone was recorded only once. The rearrangement links TRBV30 to TRBJ1-2; D may be TRBD1 (6 bases). The V gene's germline CDR1 is GTSNPN and CDR2 SVGIG (reference sequence). This CDR3 comprises 17 residues. Trimming removed 5 bases at V and 2 bases at J, with 24 bases between. The CDR3 loop reads CAWQGTGYGAWNYGYTF. DNA for the CDR3: TGTGCCTGGCAAGGAACAGGGTATGGGGCGTGGAACTATGGCTACACCTTC.

The V and J genes are TRBV5-1 and TRBJ2-7; 12 positions agree with TRBD2. The CDR3 spans 16 residues. In germline, CDR1 is SGHRS, CDR2 YFSETQ. After removal of 0 bases from V and 4 bases from J, the junction contained 5 bases not matched to a gene. The CDR3 nucleotides read TGCGCCAGCAGCTTGGCCTCTAGCGGGAGGGGATACGAGCAGTACTTC. It translates to CASSLASSGRGYEQYF. The full variable domain, with the rest looked up from reference TRBV5-1 and TRBJ2-7, is KAGVTQTPRYLIKTRGQQVTLSCSPISGHRSVSWYQQTPGQGLQFLFEYFSETQRNKGNFPGRFSGRQFSNSRSEMNVSTLELGDSALYLCASSLASSGRGYEQYFGPGTRLTVT.

This clone showed up just once. The rearrangement uses TRBV5-4 and TRBJ2-7, with 9 bases fitting TRBD1. After removal of 0 bases from V and 2 bases from J, the junction contained 6 bases not matched to a gene. The CDR3 extends over 16 amino acids. Germline V gene lookup returns CDR1 SGHNT and CDR2 YYREEE (reference sequence). CDR3 sequence (DNA): TGTGCCAGCAGCTTGGATTGGACAGGGGTCGCCTACGAGCAGTACTTC. This encodes CASSLDWTGVAYEQYF.

This clone has a handful of counts. This chain connects TRBV5-1 to TRBJ2-3; tentatively, D is TRBD1 (5 bases). The CDR3 is 16 amino acids. Germline V gene data show CDR1 as SGHRS and CDR2 as YFSETQ. V lost 2 bases, J lost 3 bases, and 16 bases lay in between. This chain's CDR3 is CASSFKQASGTDTQYF. As DNA, the CDR3 is TGCGCCAGCAGCTTTAAACAGGCGTCAGGGACAGATACGCAGTATTTT.

The V call is TRBV2, the J call TRBJ2-7; 11 bases are shared with TRBD2. The CDR3 is made up of 15 amino acids. V trimming: 5 bases; J trimming: 3 bases; junction bases outside the gene matches: 6. Germline V gene sequence: CDR1 SNHLY, CDR2 FYNNEI. The CDR3 loop reads CASSPGLAGSYEQYF. CDR3 nucleotides: TGTGCCAGCAGTCCTGGACTAGCGGGCAGCTACGAGCAGTACTTC.

The V and J genes are TRBV5-6 and TRBJ2-1; D uncertain. Trimming stripped 4 bases from V and 10 bases from J, with 12 bases between. Per the germline V gene, CDR1 is SGHDT and CDR2 is YYEEEE. The CDR3 totals 12 residues. CDR3 coding DNA: TGTGCCAGCAGCGATCAGGCATCCGAGCAGTTCTTC. The encoded protein is CASSDQASEQFF.

This CDR3 is CASSPSRGEDFYNEQFF. In DNA form, the CDR3 reads TGTGCCAGCAGCCCGAGCAGGGGGGAGGATTTCTACAATGAGCAGTTCTTC. The rearrangement links TRBV14 to TRBJ2-1; maybe TRBD1 (7 bases). The CDR3 is made up of 17 amino acids. Germline-derived CDR1 and CDR2 are SGHDN and FVKESK. V was cut by 4 bases and J by 3 bases, with 19 bases left in between.

V and J are TRBV29-1 and TRBJ2-7, with 10 bases identical to TRBD2. Unmatched junction bases numbered 6, after V lost 2 bases and J lost 5 bases. Per germline, CDR1 SQVTM and CDR2 ANQGSEA. The CDR3 totals 14 residues. The CDR3 is CSVESSGSINEQYF. Written as DNA, the CDR3 is TGCAGCGTTGAATCTAGCGGGAGTATCAACGAGCAGTACTTC.

V gene TRBV6-1 combines with J gene TRBJ1-2, with D possibly TRBD1 on 6 matching bases. CDR1 is MNHNS, CDR2 SASEGT, per germline. The CDR3 has 13 residues. Trimming left V 8 bases short and J 3 bases short, with 13 bases between. This CDR3 reads CASLDWTDYGYTF. Written as DNA, the CDR3 is TGTGCCAGCCTGGATTGGACAGACTATGGCTACACCTTC.

The V and J genes are TRBV2 and TRBJ2-5; 9 positions agree with TRBD1. J gave up 2 bases and V 9 bases, and 7 bases lay outside the gene matches. From germline, CDR1 is SNHLY and CDR2 FYNNEI. This CDR3 is built from 14 residues. Here the CDR3 reads CASQTGGTQETQYF. For the CDR3, the DNA is TGTGCCAGTCAGACAGGGGGAACTCAAGAGACCCAGTACTTC.

In its sample, this clone was seen a few times. The V call is TRBV9, the J call TRBJ2-4, with D maybe TRBD2 (6 bases). The CDR3 length is 12 residues. CDR1 SGDLS and CDR2 YYNGEE come from the germline V gene. V lost 5 bases, J lost 6 bases, and 9 bases lay in between. DNA of the CDR3: TGTGCCAGCAGTGGGAGGCTAAACATTCAGTACTTC. Translated: CASSGRLNIQYF.

The V call is TRBV6-5, the J call TRBJ1-2; a possible D gene is TRBD1 (6 bases). Trimming stripped 2 bases from V and 7 bases from J, with 11 bases between. Germline CDR1 is MNHEY and CDR2 is SVGAGI. The CDR3 is 13 amino acids. CDR3 nucleotides: TGTGCCAGCAGTTACCGGGGGGCGAGTGGCTACACCTTC. Protein product: CASSYRGASGYTF.

The rearrangement links TRBV7-3 to TRBJ2-5; TRBD1 matches at 7 bases. Germline V lookup: CDR1 SGHTA, CDR2 FQGTGA. The CDR3 has 14 amino acids. The junction had 3 bases not matched to a gene; V was cut back by 1 base and J by 4 bases. DNA of the CDR3: TGTGCCAGCAGCTTAAGGCCAGGGGGAGAGACCCAGTACTTC. Encoded protein: CASSLRPGGETQYF.

On this clone: A read error may account for a junction end that differs from germline. This sample includes further DNA sequences coding for the same CDR3. The rearrangement joins TRBV7-7 to TRBJ2-5, with 10 bases that match TRBD2. CDR1 is SSHAT, CDR2 FNYEAQ, per germline (reference sequence). The CDR3 contains 14 residues. The CDR3 DNA follows: TGTGCTAGCAGCTTAGCGGGGGGTGGAGAGACCCAGTACTTC. Its protein is CASSLAGGGETQYF.

The chain couples TRBV11-2 to TRBJ2-1; 9 bases line up with TRBD1. Trimming took 4 bases from V and 12 from J; bases not matched to a gene: 13. The length of the CDR3 is 15 residues. Germline CDR1 reads SGHAT; CDR2 reads FQNNGV. The CDR3 DNA follows: TGTGCCAGCAGCTCCCCGGACAGGGGAGGTTTCGGGCAGTTCTTC. This gives the protein CASSSPDRGGFGQFF. The full variable domain, with the rest looked up from reference TRBV11-2 and TRBJ2-1, is EAGVAQSPRYKIIEKRQSVAFWCNPISGHATLYWYQQILGQGPKLLIQFQNNGVVDDSQLPKDRFSAERLKGVDSTLKIQPAKLEDSAVYLCASSSPDRGGFGQFFGPGTRLTVL.

The CDR3 here is CASSVSWRETQYF. In DNA form, the CDR3 reads TGTGCCAGCAGCGTATCATGGAGGGAGACCCAGTACTTC. This chain joins TRBV9 and TRBJ2-5, with D maybe TRBD2 (5 bases). This CDR3 contains 13 residues. Trimming shortened V by 1 base and J by 5 bases, and 9 bases separated the two germline ends. CDR1 is SGDLS, CDR2 YYNGEE, per germline.

CDR3 sequence: CSVAPTGASNYGYTF. The DNA of the CDR3 is TGCAGCGTTGCCCCTACAGGGGCTTCTAACTATGGCTACACCTTC. V usage is TRBV29-1 and J usage is TRBJ1-2; the match to TRBD1 covers 7 bases. In germline, CDR1 is SQVTM, CDR2 ANQGSEA. V was clipped by 4 bases and J by 0 bases; unmatched bases: 8. The CDR3 runs 15 residues.

V is TRBV5-1 and J is TRBJ1-6; 7 bases align to TRBD1. J lost 6 bases, V lost 4 bases, and 13 bases had no gene match. Germline V gene sequence: CDR1 SGHRS, CDR2 YFSETQ. The CDR3 sequence is 17 residues long. The DNA of the CDR3 is TGCGCCAGCAGCCCAGCACCGGGGACAGAACCTAATTCACCCCTCCACTTT. Protein product: CASSPAPGTEPNSPLHF.

In nucleotides, the CDR3 is TGCGCCAGCAGCCAAGATAAAGGCGGGGGCTCCTACAATGAGCAGTTCTTC. As protein: CASSQDKGGGSYNEQFF. The chain uses TRBV4-1 and TRBJ2-1; 7 bases match TRBD2. This CDR3 contains 17 residues. Germline trimming cut 0 bases from V and 0 bases from J; bases unmatched to any gene: 5. The germline gives CDR1 MGHRA, CDR2 YSYEKL.

V gene TRBV13 combines with J gene TRBJ2-1; no clear D. This CDR3 has 14 amino acids. Germline V gene sequence: CDR1 PRHDT, CDR2 FYEKMQ (reference sequence). Trimming removed 4 bases at V and 5 bases at J, with 12 bases between. CDR3 in amino acids: CASSSTFLHNEQFF. The CDR3, as DNA: TGTGCCAGCAGCTCGACTTTCTTACACAATGAGCAGTTCTTC.